These 26 T cell receptor beta chains came from one sample sequenced in a study of CD8 T cells in Susac syndrome. RNA was extracted with the RNeasy kit, and a quantity of about 0.5 to 1 ug was reverse transcribed using random hexamers. TCRdb fed the immunoSEQ multiplex PCR reads into MiXCR, producing one record per CDR3 protein. The sample consists of around 69,000 distinct CDR3 sequences, roughly 92% of them appearing once. The sequencing input was CD8+ T cells from PBMCs. All receptors derive from a human donor with Susac syndrome.

CDR3 sequence: CASSQDDWGTGELFF. The CDR3, as DNA: TGTGCCAGCAGCCAAGATGATTGGGGAACCGGGGAGCTGTTTTTT. The chain links TRBV3-1 to TRBJ2-2; D gene uncertain. Between the trimmed V and J ends, which lost 0 bases and 5 bases, there was a span of 10 bases. Looked up from germline, CDR1 is LGHDT and CDR2 is YNNKEL (reference sequence). The CDR3 length is 15 residues. Full variable domain (missing parts from reference TRBV3-1 and TRBJ2-2): DTAVSQTPKYLVTQMGNDKSIKCEQNLGHDTMYWYKQDSKKFLKIMFSYNNKELIINETVPNRFSPKSPDKAHLNLHINSLELGDSAVYFCASSQDDWGTGELFFGEGSRLTVL.

V and J are TRBV2 and TRBJ2-7, with unresolved D. CDR1 and CDR2 from the germline V gene are SNHLY and FYNNEI. This CDR3 region has 14 residues. V gave up 0 bases and J gave up 4 bases, with 10 bases separating them. CDR3 sequence reads: CASSEAGNRYEQYF. DNA for the CDR3: TGTGCCAGCAGTGAAGCGGGGAACCGGTACGAGCAGTACTTC.

This clonotype was counted once. V is TRBV19 and J is TRBJ2-7; possibly TRBD2 for D (5 bases). V lost 5 bases, J lost 6 bases, and 17 bases lay in between. The germline V gene has CDR1 LNHDA and CDR2 SQIVND (reference sequence). The CDR3 has 14 residues. The CDR3: CASSPTVEGGEQYF. CDR3 coding DNA: TGTGCCAGTAGTCCTACCGTCGAGGGCGGCGAGCAGTACTTC.

The V gene is TRBV3-1, the J gene TRBJ2-2; the match to TRBD2 covers 9 bases. After removal of 1 base from V and 7 bases from J, the junction contained 4 bases not matched to a gene. Germline V gene lookup returns CDR1 LGHDT and CDR2 YNNKEL (reference sequence). The CDR3 is 15 residues long. The DNA for the CDR3 is TGTGCCAGCAGCCAAGGTGCTAGCGGGATCGGGGAGCTGTTTTTT. It encodes CASSQGASGIGELFF. Looking up the rest from reference TRBV3-1 and TRBJ2-2 gives the full variable domain: DTAVSQTPKYLVTQMGNDKSIKCEQNLGHDTMYWYKQDSKKFLKIMFSYNNKELIINETVPNRFSPKSPDKAHLNLHINSLELGDSAVYFCASSQGASGIGELFFGEGSRLTVL.

This sequence joins TRBV20-1 and TRBJ1-2; D gene ambiguous. The CDR3 is 13 amino acids. V lost 5 bases and J lost 1, with 11 bases in between. The germline V gene encodes CDR1 DFQATT and CDR2 SNEGSKA (reference sequence). This CDR3 is CSAWTTDNYGYTF. CDR3 DNA: TGCAGTGCTTGGACGACGGATAACTATGGCTACACCTTC.

The chain is built from TRBV19 and TRBJ2-5; unclear D gene. Germline V lookup: CDR1 LNHDA, CDR2 SQIVND (reference sequence). The CDR3 is 11 amino acids. Trimming removed 3 bases from V and 3 bases from J, with 2 bases in between. The CDR3: CASSIEETQYF. CDR3 DNA sequence: TGTGCCAGTAGTATTGAAGAGACCCAGTACTTC.

The V and J genes are TRBV7-2 and TRBJ2-3, with D hard to call. The CDR3 contains 15 residues. The germline V and J ends were trimmed by 7 bases and 2 bases, with 16 bases remaining between them. The germline CDR1 and CDR2 sequences are SGHTA and FQGNSA. CDR3 region: CASTRRLSTTDTQYF. CDR3 bases: TGTGCCAGCACCAGAAGGCTCTCTACCACAGATACGCAGTATTTT.

The chain recombines TRBV5-8 with TRBJ2-3; D tentatively reads TRBD1 or TRBD2 (5 bases each). Germline CDR1 SGHTS, CDR2 YDEGEE. The V end was cut by 0 bases, the J end by 2 bases, with 19 bases between. The CDR3 is 18 residues long. DNA for the CDR3: TGTGCCAGCAGCTTGGTGAGGGGATCAGAAGAACTCACAGATACGCAGTATTTT. This sequence encodes CASSLVRGSEELTDTQYF. Drawing the rest from reference TRBV5-8 and TRBJ2-3, the complete variable domain is EAGVTQSPTHLIKTRGQQATLRCSPISGHTSVYWYQQALGLGLQFLLWYDEGEERNRGNFPPRFSGRQFPNYSSELNVNALELEDSALYLCASSLVRGSEELTDTQYFGPGTRLTVL.

This rearrangement joins TRBV5-1 to TRBJ1-1, with D unclear. Trimming removed 0 bases at V and 5 bases at J, with 8 bases between. CDR1 is SGHRS, CDR2 YFSETQ, per germline. This CDR3 contains 13 residues. The CDR3 here is CASSLEGPTEAFF. DNA for the CDR3: TGCGCCAGCAGCTTGGAAGGGCCGACTGAAGCTTTCTTT.

The genes are TRBV4-2 and TRBJ1-5, with TRBD1 as a possible D gene (5 bases). This CDR3 region has 16 residues. From germline, CDR1 is LGHNA and CDR2 YNFKEQ. Trimming pared 1 base from V and 7 bases from J, leaving 17 bases between. CDR3 sequence (DNA): TGTGCCAGCAGCCAAGTGGCAGGGTCAACATACCAGCCCCAGCATTTT. Protein sequence: CASSQVAGSTYQPQHF.

The chain carries TRBV20-1 and TRBJ2-3, with 9 bases fitting TRBD2. CDR3 length equals 17 residues. With 4 bases clipped from V and 2 bases from J, the junction kept 13 bases outside the gene matches. Germline V lookup: CDR1 DFQATT, CDR2 SNEGSKA (reference sequence). The CDR3 here is CSATKGASGAFTDTQYF. CDR3 coding DNA: TGCAGTGCTACAAAAGGGGCTAGCGGGGCATTCACAGATACGCAGTATTTT.

The V call is TRBV6-6, the J call TRBJ1-3; 7 bases match TRBD1. This CDR3 comprises 16 residues. The V segment lost 0 bases and the J segment 0 bases; nucleotides outside the gene matches: 2. Germline values: CDR1 MNHNY, CDR2 SVGAGI (reference sequence). The CDR3 bases are TGTGCCAGCAGTTACTCCCACAGGGGCTCTGGAAACACCATATATTTT. Translating it yields CASSYSHRGSGNTIYF.

This sequence joins TRBV20-1 and TRBJ2-1; no definite D call. With 5 bases removed from V and 7 bases from J, the gap between germline ends came to 12 bases. The CDR3 runs 12 residues. Looked up from germline, CDR1 is DFQATT and CDR2 is SNEGSKA (reference sequence). For the CDR3, the DNA is TGCAGTGCTGTCGAAAGGGTGAATGAGCAGTTCTTC. Encoded protein: CSAVERVNEQFF.

The rearrangement links TRBV7-3 to TRBJ1-1; D may be TRBD1 (5 bases). The CDR3 contains 14 residues. Germline V gives CDR1 SGHTA, CDR2 FQGTGA. The germline V and J ends were trimmed by 3 bases and 1 base, with 9 bases remaining between them. The CDR3 reads CASSLTGPNTEAFF. The DNA of the CDR3 is TGTGCCAGCAGCTTGACGGGGCCGAACACTGAAGCTTTCTTT.

This chain uses TRBV20-1 with TRBJ2-3; TRBD2 is a possible D gene (7 bases). In germline, CDR1 is DFQATT, CDR2 SNEGSKA (reference sequence). V was shortened by 6 bases and J by 6 bases, with 16 bases between the two germline ends. This CDR3 spans 13 amino acids. The CDR3 coding sequence is TGCAGTGCCCTAAAACAGGGAGGGGATACGCAGTATTTT. It yields the protein CSALKQGGDTQYF.

The V call is TRBV7-9, the J call TRBJ2-1, with D perhaps given as TRBD1 or TRBD2 (5 bases each). V shed 1 base and J shed 6 bases, with 19 bases lying between them. Looked up from germline, CDR1 is SEHNR and CDR2 is FQNEAQ (reference sequence). The CDR3 consists of 17 residues. The CDR3 DNA reads as TGTGCCAGCAGCTTAGGAGGGCCTCCCAGGGACGGCAATGAGCAGTTCTTC. Protein sequence: CASSLGGPPRDGNEQFF.

The chain recombines TRBV5-5 with TRBJ2-3; a possible D gene is TRBD1 (6 bases). V dropped 4 bases and J dropped 1 base, with 16 bases sitting between them. The CDR3 is 16 amino acids. CDR1 and CDR2 (germline): SGHKS, YYEKEE (reference sequence). CDR3 in amino acids: CASSEIRTAGTDTQYF. In DNA, the CDR3 is TGTGCCAGCAGCGAGATTAGGACAGCAGGCACAGATACGCAGTATTTT.

The chain couples TRBV28 to TRBJ2-2; maybe TRBD2 (6 bases). V lost 1 base and J 4 bases, leaving 13 bases between the germline ends. CDR1 is MDHEN, CDR2 SYDVKM, per germline. This CDR3 has 16 amino acids. The CDR3 sequence is CASSLFGGTVTGELFF. Written as DNA, the CDR3 is TGTGCCAGCAGTTTATTCGGGGGAACGGTCACCGGGGAGCTGTTTTTT.

CDR3 region: CASSFNHRNVGEKLFF. The CDR3 nucleotides read TGTGCCAGCAGCTTTAATCACCGGAACGTGGGAGAAAAACTGTTTTTT. This chain uses TRBV5-8 with TRBJ1-4; no reliable D call. This CDR3 has 16 residues. Trimming removed 2 bases from V and 8 bases from J, with 19 bases in between. CDR1 and CDR2 from the germline V gene are SGHTS and YDEGEE.

The V and J genes are TRBV7-3 and TRBJ2-1, with 9 bases lining up with TRBD2. The CDR3 spans 18 residues. Looked up from germline, CDR1 is SGHTA and CDR2 is FQGTGA. J gave up 5 bases and V 0 bases, and 11 bases lay outside the gene matches. The CDR3 nucleotides are TGTGCCAGCAGCTTAACGCCCGTGGGGCGGGGGGGACACAATGAGCAGTTCTTC. Translating it yields CASSLTPVGRGGHNEQFF.

This chain connects TRBV7-9 to TRBJ1-1, with no clear D. Trimming took off 7 bases at V and 0 bases at J, with 15 bases between the two ends. CDR1 is SEHNR and CDR2 is FQNEAQ in the germline V gene (reference sequence). This CDR3 region has 15 residues. CDR3 DNA: TGTGCCAGCACCCCCCTGGATAAAGTGAACACTGAAGCTTTCTTT. Amino acid sequence: CASTPLDKVNTEAFF.

The chain has TRBV6-5 and TRBJ1-1; no firm D call. V gave up 8 bases and J gave up 10 bases, with 11 bases separating them. This CDR3 contains 10 residues. CDR1 MNHEY and CDR2 SVGAGI come from the germline V gene. The CDR3 region is CASGREVAFF. For the CDR3, the DNA is TGTGCCAGCGGACGGGAGGTAGCTTTCTTT.

V usage is TRBV5-4 and J usage is TRBJ2-2; a possible D gene is TRBD1 (6 bases). Per germline, CDR1 SGHNT and CDR2 YYREEE (reference sequence). The length of the CDR3 is 12 residues. CDR3 sequence reads: CAHRDATGELFF. In nucleotides, the CDR3 is TGTGCGCACAGGGATGCCACCGGGGAGCTGTTTTTT.

The chain combines TRBV7-9 with TRBJ2-1; no reliable D call. The CDR3 extends over 15 amino acids. V was cut by 3 bases and J by 6 bases, with 15 bases left in between. Germline V gives CDR1 SEHNR, CDR2 FQNEAQ (reference sequence). The CDR3 DNA is TGTGCCAGCAGCTTGGACCTACCGTTGGGCAATGAGCAGTTCTTC. It yields the protein CASSLDLPLGNEQFF.

The J gene is TRBJ1-1, the V gene TRBV28, with no clear D. The CDR3 extends over 16 amino acids. The ends were cut back, 6 bases at V and 3 bases at J, with 20 bases in the middle. Germline V gene lookup returns CDR1 MDHEN and CDR2 SYDVKM. CDR3 amino acids: CASSPAEEAGDTEAFF. DNA for the CDR3: TGTGCCAGCAGCCCAGCCGAGGAGGCTGGGGACACTGAAGCTTTCTTT. The entire variable domain, with the rest obtained from reference TRBV28 and TRBJ1-1, is as follows: DVKVTQSSRYLVKRTGEKVFLECVQDMDHENMFWYRQDPGLGLRLIYFSYDVKMKEKGDIPEGYSVSREKKERFSLILESASTNQTSMYLCASSPAEEAGDTEAFFGQGTRLTVV.

The J gene is TRBJ2-5, the V gene TRBV6-5, with D possibly TRBD2 on 6 matching bases. The V and J ends lost 1 base and 5 bases respectively, with 14 bases between them. The length of the CDR3 is 15 residues. Germline loops: CDR1 MNHEY, CDR2 SVGAGI. CDR3 region: CASSYFGREKETQYF. The CDR3 DNA is TGTGCCAGCAGTTACTTTGGTCGGGAGAAGGAGACCCAGTACTTC.